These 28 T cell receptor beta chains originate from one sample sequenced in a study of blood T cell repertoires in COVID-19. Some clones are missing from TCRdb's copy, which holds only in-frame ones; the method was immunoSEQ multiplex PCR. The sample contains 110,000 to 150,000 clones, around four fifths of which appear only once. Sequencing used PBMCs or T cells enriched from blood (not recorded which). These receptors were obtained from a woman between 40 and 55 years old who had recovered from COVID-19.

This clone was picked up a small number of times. The CDR3 here is CASSGTSGSYEQYF. The CDR3 DNA follows: TGTGCCAGCAGCGGGACTAGCGGTTCCTACGAGCAGTACTTC. The chain combines TRBV3-1 (or the pseudogene TRBV3-2) with TRBJ2-7, with 11 positions matching TRBD2. Per germline, CDR1 LGHDT and CDR2 YNNKEL (reference sequence). The CDR3 is made up of 14 amino acids. J gave up 1 base and V 5 bases, and 1 base lay outside the gene matches.

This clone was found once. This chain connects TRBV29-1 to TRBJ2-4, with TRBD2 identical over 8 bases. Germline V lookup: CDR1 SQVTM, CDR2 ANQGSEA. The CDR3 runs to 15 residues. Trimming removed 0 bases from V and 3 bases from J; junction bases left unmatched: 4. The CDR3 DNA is TGCAGCGTTGAAGACCCGGGGGGGATCAAAAACATTCAGTACTTC. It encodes CSVEDPGGIKNIQYF.

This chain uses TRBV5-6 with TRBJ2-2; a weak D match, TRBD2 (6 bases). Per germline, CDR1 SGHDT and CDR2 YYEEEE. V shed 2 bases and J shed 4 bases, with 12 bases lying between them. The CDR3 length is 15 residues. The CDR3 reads CASSLNRDFTGELFF. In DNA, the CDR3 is TGTGCCAGCAGCTTAAACCGGGACTTCACCGGGGAGCTGTTTTTT.

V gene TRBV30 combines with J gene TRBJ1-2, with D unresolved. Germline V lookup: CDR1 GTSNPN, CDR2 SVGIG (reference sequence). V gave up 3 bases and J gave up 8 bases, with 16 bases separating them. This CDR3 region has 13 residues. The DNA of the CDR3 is TGTGCCTGGAGCGCGCCGGGATCCGGAGGCTACACCTTC. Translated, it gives CAWSAPGSGGYTF.

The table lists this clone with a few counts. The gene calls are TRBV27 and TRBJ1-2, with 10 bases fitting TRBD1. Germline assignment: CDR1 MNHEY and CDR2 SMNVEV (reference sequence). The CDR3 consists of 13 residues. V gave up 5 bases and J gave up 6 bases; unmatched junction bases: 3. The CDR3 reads CASSPTGGDGYTF. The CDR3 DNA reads TGTGCCAGCAGTCCGACAGGGGGCGATGGCTACACCTTC.

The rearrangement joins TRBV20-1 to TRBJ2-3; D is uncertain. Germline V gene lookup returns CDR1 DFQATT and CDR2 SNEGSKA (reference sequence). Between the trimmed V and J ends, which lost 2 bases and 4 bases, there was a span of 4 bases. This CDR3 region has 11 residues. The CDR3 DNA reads TGCAGTGCTAGACAGTCAGATACGCAGTATTTT. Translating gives CSARQSDTQYF.

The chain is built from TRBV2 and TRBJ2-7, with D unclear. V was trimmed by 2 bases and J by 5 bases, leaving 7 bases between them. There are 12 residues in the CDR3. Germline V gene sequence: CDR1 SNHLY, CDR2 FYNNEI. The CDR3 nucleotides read TGTGCCAGCAGTGAAACGGTGGACGAGCAGTACTTC. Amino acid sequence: CASSETVDEQYF. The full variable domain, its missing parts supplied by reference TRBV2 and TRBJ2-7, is EPEVTQTPSHQVTQMGQEVILRCVPISNHLYFYWYRQILGQKVEFLVSFYNNEISEKSEIFDDQFSVERPDGSNFTLKIRSTKLEDSAMYFCASSETVDEQYFGPGTRLTVT.

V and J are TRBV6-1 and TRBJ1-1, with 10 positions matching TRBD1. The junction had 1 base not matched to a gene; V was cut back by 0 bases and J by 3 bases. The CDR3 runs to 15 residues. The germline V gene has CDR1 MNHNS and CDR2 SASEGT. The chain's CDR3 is CASSEAGTGDTEAFF. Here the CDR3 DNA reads TGTGCCAGCAGTGAAGCGGGGACAGGGGACACTGAAGCTTTCTTT.

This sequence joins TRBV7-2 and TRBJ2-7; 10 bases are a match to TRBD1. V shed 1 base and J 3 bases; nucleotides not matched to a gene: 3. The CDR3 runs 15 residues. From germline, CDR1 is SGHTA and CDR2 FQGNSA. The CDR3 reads CASSLGGQGVYEQYF. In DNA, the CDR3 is TGTGCCAGCAGCTTAGGAGGACAGGGGGTCTACGAGCAGTACTTC.

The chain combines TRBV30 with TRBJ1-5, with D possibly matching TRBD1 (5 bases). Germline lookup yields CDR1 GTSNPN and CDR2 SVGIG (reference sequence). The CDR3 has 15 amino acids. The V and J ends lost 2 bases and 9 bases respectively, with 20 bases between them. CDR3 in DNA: TGTGCCTGGAGTTCGACCCGGCAGGGCGTTGGGCCCCAGCATTTT. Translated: CAWSSTRQGVGPQHF.

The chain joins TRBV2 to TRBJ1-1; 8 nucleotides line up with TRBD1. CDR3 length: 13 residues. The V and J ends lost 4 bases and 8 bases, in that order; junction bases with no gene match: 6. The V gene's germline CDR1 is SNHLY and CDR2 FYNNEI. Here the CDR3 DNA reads TGTGCCAGCAGTGGTGACCACAGGGGGGAAGCTTTCTTT. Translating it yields CASSGDHRGEAFF.

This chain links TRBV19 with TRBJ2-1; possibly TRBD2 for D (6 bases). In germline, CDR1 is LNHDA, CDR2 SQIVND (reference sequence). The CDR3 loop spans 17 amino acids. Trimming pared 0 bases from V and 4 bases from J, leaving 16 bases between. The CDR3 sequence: CASSIDTPGLHYNEQFF. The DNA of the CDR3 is TGTGCCAGTAGTATAGATACACCGGGACTTCATTACAATGAGCAGTTCTTC.

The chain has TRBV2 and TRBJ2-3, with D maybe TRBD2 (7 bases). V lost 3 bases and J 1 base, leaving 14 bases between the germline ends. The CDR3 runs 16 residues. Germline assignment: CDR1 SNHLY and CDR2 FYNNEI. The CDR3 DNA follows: TGTGCCAGCAGTGATGCATTGGGGGGGCGCACAGATACGCAGTATTTT. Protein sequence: CASSDALGGRTDTQYF. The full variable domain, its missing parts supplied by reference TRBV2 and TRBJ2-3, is EPEVTQTPSHQVTQMGQEVILRCVPISNHLYFYWYRQILGQKVEFLVSFYNNEISEKSEIFDDQFSVERPDGSNFTLKIRSTKLEDSAMYFCASSDALGGRTDTQYFGPGTRLTVL.

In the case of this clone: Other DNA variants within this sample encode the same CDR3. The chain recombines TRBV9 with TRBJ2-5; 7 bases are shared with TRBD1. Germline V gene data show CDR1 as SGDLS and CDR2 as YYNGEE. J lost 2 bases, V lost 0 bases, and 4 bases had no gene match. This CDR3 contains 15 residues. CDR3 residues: CASSVAGGPQETQYF. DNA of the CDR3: TGTGCCAGCAGCGTAGCAGGGGGTCCACAAGAGACCCAGTACTTC.

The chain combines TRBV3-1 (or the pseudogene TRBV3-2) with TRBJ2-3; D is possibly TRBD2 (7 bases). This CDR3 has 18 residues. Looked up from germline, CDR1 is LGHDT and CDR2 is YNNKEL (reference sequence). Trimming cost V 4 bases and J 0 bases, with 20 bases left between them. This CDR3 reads CASSRTPAGASSTDTQYF. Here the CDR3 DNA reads TGTGCCAGCAGCCGGACACCCGCGGGGGCCTCTAGCACAGATACGCAGTATTTT.

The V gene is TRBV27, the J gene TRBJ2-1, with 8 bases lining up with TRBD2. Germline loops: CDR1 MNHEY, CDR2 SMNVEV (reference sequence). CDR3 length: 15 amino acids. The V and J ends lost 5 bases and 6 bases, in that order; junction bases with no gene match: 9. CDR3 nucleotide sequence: TGTGCCAGCAGTGTCGGGACTAGTGGGAGCAATGAGCAGTTCTTC. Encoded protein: CASSVGTSGSNEQFF.

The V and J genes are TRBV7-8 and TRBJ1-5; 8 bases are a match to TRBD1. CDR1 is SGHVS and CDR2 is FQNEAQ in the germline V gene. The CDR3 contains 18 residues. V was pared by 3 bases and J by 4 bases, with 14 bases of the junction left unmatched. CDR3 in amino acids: CASSLGQATRFTNQPQHF. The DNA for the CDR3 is TGTGCCAGCAGCTTGGGACAGGCAACCCGATTTACTAATCAGCCCCAGCATTTT.

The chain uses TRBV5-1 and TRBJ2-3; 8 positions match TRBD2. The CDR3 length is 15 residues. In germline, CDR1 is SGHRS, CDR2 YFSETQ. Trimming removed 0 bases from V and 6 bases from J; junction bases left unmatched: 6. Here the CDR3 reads CASSLVRGGVDTQYF. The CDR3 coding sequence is TGCGCCAGCAGCTTGGTACGGGGGGGCGTGGATACGCAGTATTTT. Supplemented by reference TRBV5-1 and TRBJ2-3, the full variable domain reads KAGVTQTPRYLIKTRGQQVTLSCSPISGHRSVSWYQQTPGQGLQFLFEYFSETQRNKGNFPGRFSGRQFSNSRSEMNVSTLELGDSALYLCASSLVRGGVDTQYFGPGTRLTVL.

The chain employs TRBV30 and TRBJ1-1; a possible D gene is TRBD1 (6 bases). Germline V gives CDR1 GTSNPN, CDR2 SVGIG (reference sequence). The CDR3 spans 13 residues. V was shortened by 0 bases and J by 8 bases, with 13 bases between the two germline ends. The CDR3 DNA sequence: TGTGCCTGGAGTGTCGACCAGGGGAACGAAGCTTTCTTT. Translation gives CAWSVDQGNEAFF.

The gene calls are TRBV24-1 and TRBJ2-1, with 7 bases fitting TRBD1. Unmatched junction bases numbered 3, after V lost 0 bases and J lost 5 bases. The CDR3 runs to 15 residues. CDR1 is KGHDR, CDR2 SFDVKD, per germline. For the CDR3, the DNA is TGTGCCACCAGTGATTTGCGGGACAGCAACAATGAGCAGTTCTTC. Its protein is CATSDLRDSNNEQFF.

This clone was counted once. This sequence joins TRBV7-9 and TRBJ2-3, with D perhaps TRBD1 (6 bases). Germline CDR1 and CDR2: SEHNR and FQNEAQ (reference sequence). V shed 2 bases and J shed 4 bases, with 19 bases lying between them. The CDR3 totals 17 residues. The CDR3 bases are TGTGCCAGCAGCTTAAATCAAAGGGGACCAGGGGCAGATACGCAGTATTTT. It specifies CASSLNQRGPGADTQYF. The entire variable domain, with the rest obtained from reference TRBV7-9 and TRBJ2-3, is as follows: DTGVSQNPRHKITKRGQNVTFRCDPISEHNRLYWYRQTLGQGPEFLTYFQNEAQLEKSRLLSDRFSAERPKGSFSTLEIQRTEQGDSAMYLCASSLNQRGPGADTQYFGPGTRLTVL.

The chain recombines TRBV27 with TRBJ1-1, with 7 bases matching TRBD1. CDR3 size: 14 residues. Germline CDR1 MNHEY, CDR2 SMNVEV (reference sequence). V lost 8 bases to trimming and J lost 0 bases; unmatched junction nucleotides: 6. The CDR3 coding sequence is TGTGCCAGCTTCAACAGGGGATTGAACACTGAAGCTTTCTTT. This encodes CASFNRGLNTEAFF.

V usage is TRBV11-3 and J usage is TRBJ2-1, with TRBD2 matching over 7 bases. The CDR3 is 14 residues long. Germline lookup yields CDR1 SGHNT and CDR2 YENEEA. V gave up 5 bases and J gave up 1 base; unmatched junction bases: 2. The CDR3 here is CASSGSGSYNEQFF. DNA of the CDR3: TGTGCCAGCAGCGGTAGCGGGTCCTACAATGAGCAGTTCTTC.

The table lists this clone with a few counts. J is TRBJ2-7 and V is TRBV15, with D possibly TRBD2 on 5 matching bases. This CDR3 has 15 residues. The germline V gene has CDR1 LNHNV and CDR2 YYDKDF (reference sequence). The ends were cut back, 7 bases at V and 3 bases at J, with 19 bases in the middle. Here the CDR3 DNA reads TGTGCCACCACGGAACGGGATTCCGGGGACTACGAGCAGTACTTC. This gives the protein CATTERDSGDYEQYF.

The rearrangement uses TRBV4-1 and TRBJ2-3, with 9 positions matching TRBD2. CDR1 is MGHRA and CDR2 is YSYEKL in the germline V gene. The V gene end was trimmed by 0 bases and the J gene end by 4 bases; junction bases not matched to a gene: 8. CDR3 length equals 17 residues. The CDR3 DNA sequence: TGCGCCAGCAGCCAAGATCGGGCGGGAGGGGCCCCAGATACGCAGTATTTT. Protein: CASSQDRAGGAPDTQYF.

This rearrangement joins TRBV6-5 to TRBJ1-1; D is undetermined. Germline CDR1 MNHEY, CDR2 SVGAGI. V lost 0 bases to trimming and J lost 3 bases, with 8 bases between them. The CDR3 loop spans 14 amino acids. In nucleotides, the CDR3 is TGTGCCAGCAGTTACTCTTATGTCGACACTGAAGCTTTCTTT. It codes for CASSYSYVDTEAFF.

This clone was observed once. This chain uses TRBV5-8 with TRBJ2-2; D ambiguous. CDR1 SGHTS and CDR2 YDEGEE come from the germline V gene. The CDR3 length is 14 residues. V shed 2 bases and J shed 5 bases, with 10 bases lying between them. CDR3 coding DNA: TGTGCCAGCAGCTTTGTAGATTTTACCGGGGAGCTGTTTTTT. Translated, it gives CASSFVDFTGELFF.

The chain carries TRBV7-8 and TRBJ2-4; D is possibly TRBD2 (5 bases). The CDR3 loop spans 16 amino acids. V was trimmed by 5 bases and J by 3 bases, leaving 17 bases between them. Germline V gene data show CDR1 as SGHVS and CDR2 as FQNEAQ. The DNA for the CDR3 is TGTGCCAGCAGCCCACGGGATGGAAATGGCAAAAACATTCAGTACTTC. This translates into CASSPRDGNGKNIQYF. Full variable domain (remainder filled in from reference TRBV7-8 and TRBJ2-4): GAGVSQSPRYKVAKRGQDVALRCDPISGHVSLFWYQQALGQGPEFLTYFQNEAQLDKSGLPSDRFFAERPEGSVSTLKIQRTQQEDSAVYLCASSPRDGNGKNIQYFGAGTRLSVL.